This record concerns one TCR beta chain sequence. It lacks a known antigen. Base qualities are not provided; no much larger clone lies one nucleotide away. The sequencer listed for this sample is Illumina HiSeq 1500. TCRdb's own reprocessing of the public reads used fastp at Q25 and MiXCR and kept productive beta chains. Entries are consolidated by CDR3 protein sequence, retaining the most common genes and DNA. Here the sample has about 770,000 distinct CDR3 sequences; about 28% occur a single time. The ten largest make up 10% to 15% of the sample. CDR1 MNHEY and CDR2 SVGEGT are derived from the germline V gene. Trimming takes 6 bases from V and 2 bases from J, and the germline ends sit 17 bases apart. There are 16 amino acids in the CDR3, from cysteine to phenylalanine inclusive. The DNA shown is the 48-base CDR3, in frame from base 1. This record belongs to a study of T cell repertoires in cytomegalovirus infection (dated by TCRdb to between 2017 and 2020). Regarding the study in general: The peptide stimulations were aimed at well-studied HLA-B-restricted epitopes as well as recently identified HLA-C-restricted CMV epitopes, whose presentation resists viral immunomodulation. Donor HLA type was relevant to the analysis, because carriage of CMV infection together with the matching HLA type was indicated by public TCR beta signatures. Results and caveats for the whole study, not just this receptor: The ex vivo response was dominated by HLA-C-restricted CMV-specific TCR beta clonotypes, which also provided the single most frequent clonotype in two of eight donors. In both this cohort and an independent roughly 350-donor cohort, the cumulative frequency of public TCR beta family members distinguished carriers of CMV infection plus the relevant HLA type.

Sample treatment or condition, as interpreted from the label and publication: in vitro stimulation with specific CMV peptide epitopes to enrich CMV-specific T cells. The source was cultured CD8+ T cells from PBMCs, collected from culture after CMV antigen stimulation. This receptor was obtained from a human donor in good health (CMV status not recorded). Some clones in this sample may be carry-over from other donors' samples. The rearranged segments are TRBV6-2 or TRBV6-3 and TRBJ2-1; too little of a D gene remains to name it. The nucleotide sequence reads TGTGCCAGCAGCAAACCCCAAGACGGCCCCTACAATGAGCAGTTCTTC. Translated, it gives CASSKPQDGPYNEQFF.